Shown below are 20 T cell receptor beta chains from a single sample sequenced in a study of T cells after yellow fever vaccination. TCRdb fed the 5' RACE reads into MiXCR, producing one record per CDR3 protein. This sample has some 150,000 distinct CDR3 sequences, with about a tenth found just once. The starting material was CD8+ T cells sorted from PBMCs, obtained 45 days after the yellow fever booster vaccination. These receptors all come from a man aged 18 to 29 who received the YFV17D yellow fever vaccine.

In its sample, this clonotype was seen a few times. This chain connects TRBV12-3 or TRBV12-4 to TRBJ1-2; no reliable D call. Trimming cost V 3 bases and J 0 bases, with 5 bases left between them. This CDR3 is 13 amino acids long. The CDR3 DNA follows: TGTGCCAGCAGTTTCTCGGCTAACTATGGCTACACCTTC. Amino acids: CASSFSANYGYTF.

This clonotype came up a few times. This sequence joins TRBV27 and TRBJ2-5; TRBD2 matches at 7 bases. The V gene end was trimmed by 7 bases and the J gene end by 4 bases; junction bases not matched to a gene: 12. CDR3 size: 15 residues. Germline values: CDR1 MNHEY, CDR2 SMNVEV (reference sequence). The CDR3 DNA sequence: TGTGCCAGCATGAATCCTTGGGGGGGAGGAGAGACCCAGTACTTC. Translation gives CASMNPWGGGETQYF.

V and J are TRBV9 and TRBJ2-5; no definite D call. CDR1 is SGDLS, CDR2 YYNGEE, per germline. The CDR3 has 14 amino acids. V was cut by 4 bases and J by 5 bases, with 15 bases left in between. The CDR3 nucleotides are TGTGCCAGCAGCTCAGAGAAGAGAAGGGAGACCCAGTACTTC. Protein product: CASSSEKRRETQYF. Together with reference TRBV9 and TRBJ2-5, the CDR3 gives the full variable domain: DSGVTQTPKHLITATGQRVTLRCSPRSGDLSVYWYQQSLDQGLQFLIQYYNGEERAKGNILERFSAQQFPDLHSELNLSSLELGDSALYFCASSSEKRRETQYFGPGTRLLVL.

The CDR3 here is CASSYSGRGADTQYF. DNA for the CDR3: TGTGCCAGCAGTTACTCAGGGCGGGGGGCAGATACGCAGTATTTT. The chain employs TRBV6-6 and TRBJ2-3, with 8 bases fitting TRBD2. Germline V gene lookup returns CDR1 MNHNY and CDR2 SVGAGI (reference sequence). Trimming cost V 0 bases and J 4 bases; bases outside gene matches: 3. The CDR3 contains 15 residues.

This clonotype was observed at least ten times. The rearrangement joins TRBV7-3 to TRBJ2-3; D gene unclear. V lost 4 bases, J lost 4 bases, and 9 bases lay in between. The CDR3 loop spans 13 amino acids. Germline lookup yields CDR1 SGHTA and CDR2 FQGTGA. The CDR3 is CASSSVTSDTQYF. The CDR3 DNA reads as TGTGCCAGCAGCTCCGTGACCTCAGATACGCAGTATTTT.

This clonotype occurred a few times. The chain recombines TRBV5-6 with TRBJ2-7, with 9 bases that match TRBD1. Trimming at V came to 4 bases and at J to 0 bases, leaving 2 bases not matched to a gene. Germline CDR1 SGHDT, CDR2 YYEEEE. The CDR3 totals 14 residues. CDR3 coding DNA: TGTGCCAGCAGCCGGGACAGGGACTCCTACGAGCAGTACGTC. It translates to CASSRDRDSYEQYV.

This clonotype was recorded a few times. The chain recombines TRBV9 with TRBJ2-3, with TRBD2 matching over 7 bases. CDR3 length equals 15 residues. Germline CDR1 and CDR2: SGDLS and YYNGEE. V dropped 4 bases and J dropped 2; count of bases not matched to a gene: 7. CDR3 coding DNA: TGTGCCAGCAGCCGCAGCGGGGAGCACACAGATACGCAGTATTTT. Its translation is CASSRSGEHTDTQYF.

This clonotype was observed at least ten times. V usage is TRBV7-9 and J usage is TRBJ2-3; D is undetermined. V was cut by 4 bases and J by 3 bases, with 2 bases left in between. This CDR3 is built from 11 residues. Looked up from germline, CDR1 is SEHNR and CDR2 is FQNEAQ (reference sequence). As DNA, the CDR3 is TGTGCCAGCAGCTGGACAGATACGCAGTATTTT. It codes for CASSWTDTQYF.

V is TRBV7-2 and J is TRBJ2-7; D remains ambiguous. CDR1 is SGHTA and CDR2 is FQGNSA in the germline V gene. The length of the CDR3 is 14 residues. V lost 3 bases and J 7 bases, leaving 16 bases between the germline ends. Here the CDR3 DNA reads TGTGCCAGCAGCTTCGCAAAGGGAATGAGGGAGCAGTACTTC. It yields the protein CASSFAKGMREQYF.

This clonotype has just a few counts. The V call is TRBV19, the J call TRBJ2-1; the D gene is possibly TRBD2 (5 bases). This CDR3 contains 12 residues. From germline, CDR1 is LNHDA and CDR2 SQIVND (reference sequence). V was clipped by 3 bases and J by 10 bases, with 10 bases between them. DNA of the CDR3: TGTGCCAGTAGTATTGGAGGCCCCGAGCAGTTCTTC. It specifies CASSIGGPEQFF.

The chain uses TRBV12-3 or TRBV12-4 and TRBJ2-7; tentatively, D is TRBD2 (5 bases). This CDR3 has 15 amino acids. Trimming took 5 bases from V and 2 from J, leaving 16 bases between them. The DNA of the CDR3 is TGTGCCAGCAGTCCCCGTGTAGGGCGGGCCTACGAGCAGTACTTC. As protein: CASSPRVGRAYEQYF.

This clonotype was seen many times. This sequence joins TRBV10-3 and TRBJ1-5; D gene uncertain. CDR1 is ENHRY, CDR2 SYGVKD, per germline. The CDR3 contains 12 residues. Deletions cut 6 bases from V and 0 bases from J, with 3 bases between. The CDR3 region is CAIRDSNQPQHF. CDR3 nucleotides: TGTGCCATCAGAGATAGCAATCAGCCCCAGCATTTT.

In its sample, this clonotype was seen many times. The chain carries TRBV27 and TRBJ2-7, with D unclear. Trimming pared 2 bases from V and 3 bases from J, leaving 11 bases between. The CDR3 spans 14 residues. Germline CDR1 MNHEY, CDR2 SMNVEV (reference sequence). CDR3 nucleotide sequence: TGTGCCAGCAGTTTAACCTTCTCCGACTACGAGCAGTACTTC. This translates into CASSLTFSDYEQYF.

The chain is built from TRBV14 and TRBJ2-3; 7 bases match TRBD1. Germline assignment: CDR1 SGHDN and CDR2 FVKESK. V shed 4 bases, J shed 4 bases, and the junction held 8 bases outside the gene matches. The CDR3 extends over 15 amino acids. The CDR3 DNA is TGTGCCAGCAGCCCTCGCAGGGGGTGGCCAGATACGCAGTATTTT. This translates into CASSPRRGWPDTQYF.

This clonotype came up many times. The chain is built from TRBV7-2 and TRBJ2-1; D uncertain. This CDR3 is built from 12 residues. V was clipped by 0 bases and J by 8 bases, with 5 bases between them. Germline V gene lookup returns CDR1 SGHTA and CDR2 FQGNSA. CDR3 sequence: CASSLARYEQFF. The CDR3 DNA reads as TGTGCCAGCAGCTTAGCGCGGTATGAGCAGTTCTTC.

This clonotype has more than one count but fewer than ten. V usage is TRBV20-1 and J usage is TRBJ2-5; no definite D call. This CDR3 is built from 14 residues. Trimming shortened V by 0 bases and J by 1 base, and 9 bases separated the two germline ends. CDR1 is DFQATT and CDR2 is SNEGSKA in the germline V gene (reference sequence). DNA of the CDR3: TGCAGTGCTAGAGACGGCAGGCCCCAAGAGACCCAGTACTTC. Its protein is CSARDGRPQETQYF.

The chain has TRBV12-3 or TRBV12-4 and TRBJ2-1; the match to TRBD1 covers 8 bases. The trim removed 1 base at V and 9 bases at J, leaving 8 bases unmatched. This CDR3 has 15 residues. CDR3 nucleotides: TGTGCCAGCAGTTTAGTGGGACAGGCCTTCAGTGAGCAGTTCTTC. This gives the protein CASSLVGQAFSEQFF.

V usage is TRBV27 and J usage is TRBJ2-1; D gene unclear. V lost 2 bases and J lost 0, with 11 bases in between. Germline V CDR1 and CDR2: MNHEY, SMNVEV (reference sequence). The CDR3 totals 16 residues. CDR3 bases: TGTGCCAGCAGTTTAACAGCTAGTCCCTCCTACAATGAGCAGTTCTTC. Amino acids: CASSLTASPSYNEQFF.

The gene calls are TRBV19 and TRBJ2-2, with TRBD2 identical over 9 bases. Germline V CDR1 and CDR2: LNHDA, SQIVND (reference sequence). The V gene end was trimmed by 6 bases and the J gene end by 1 base; junction bases not matched to a gene: 12. There are 18 residues in the CDR3. The CDR3 nucleotides read TGTGCCAGTAGGATACGAACGGGACTAGCAGAGAACACCGGGGAGCTGTTTTTT. This translates into CASRIRTGLAENTGELFF.

Ten or more counts support this clonotype. The J gene is TRBJ2-2, the V gene TRBV4-2, with D possibly matching TRBD2 (6 bases). The V gene's germline CDR1 is LGHNA and CDR2 YNFKEQ. This CDR3 has 16 amino acids. V was pared by 0 bases and J by 6 bases, with 14 bases between. The CDR3 reads CASSQDRGGESGELFF. CDR3 DNA sequence: TGTGCCAGCAGCCAAGATAGAGGCGGGGAATCCGGGGAGCTGTTTTTT.